This T cell receptor beta chain was profiled in a study of blood T cell repertoires in COVID-19. Across the study: The United States, Italy and Spain provided the acute and convalescent COVID-19 samples. The analysed material was cDNA or gDNA that came from T cells, B-cell-depleted T cells, or PBMCs.

V was shortened by 5 bases and J by 2 bases, with 9 bases between the two germline ends. CDR3 length: 13 amino acids. The V gene's germline CDR1 is SGHTA and CDR2 FQGTGA. Original data processing: Using reference gene primer amplification, nucleated cell counts were estimated. Sequenced by immunoSEQ multiplex PCR; TCRdb stores in-frame clones only, minus some. V, J and clone size were drawn from that table, and D and trimming were deduced from the DNA. The table includes under 200,000 clones, 75% to 85% detected once. Sequencing was performed on peripheral blood. The receptor was isolated from an older woman with COVID-19, enrolled during active disease. The gene calls are TRBV7-3 and TRBJ1-1; tentative D call: TRBD1 (6 bases). CDR3: CASSQTGNTEAFF. The DNA for the CDR3 is TGTGCCAGCAGCCAGACAGGAAACACTGAAGCTTTCTTT.